The following is a TCR beta chain sequence with its context. These data come from a study of blood T cells in healthy people across ages. It was with a sample-barcoded 5' primer and a J-beta primer mix that a second PCR of roughly 7 to 12 cycles was run. TCRdb re-called the 5' RACE reads through MiXCR, storing one row per CDR3 protein. The data show roughly 700,000 distinct CDR3 sequences, with 25% seen just once and 8% to 10% held by the top ten. CDR1 and CDR2 from the germline V gene are MNHEY and SVGAGI. The CDR3 consists of 15 residues. Trimming cost V 0 bases and J 5 bases, with 13 bases left between them. This same sample was also part of a study on T cells of mothers and their children. As that report states: Related pairs of mothers and children showed slightly higher, non-significant overlap versus unrelated pairs.

This sequence was found in a boy younger than 18 in good health. The chain couples TRBV6-5 to TRBJ2-5; maybe TRBD2 (7 bases). The sample taken for sequencing was blood. The CDR3 protein is CASSYSAGAGETQYF. The CDR3 DNA reads TGTGCCAGCAGTTACTCGGCGGGGGCAGGGGAGACCCAGTACTTC.